A single sample gave rise to the 3 T cell receptor beta chains below, sequenced in a study of T cells in Graves' hyperthyroidism and ophthalmopathy. It was RNA transcripts that yielded the amplified TCR beta CDR3 regions. The primer set for the first-round RT-PCR of the TCR CDR3 was HTBI. TCRdb independently ran MiXCR on the multiplex PCR reads; one entry per CDR3 protein. The sample carries hundreds of thousands of distinct CDR3 sequences, about 14% recorded once. Sequencing was done on a sample of blood. The receptor set was obtained from a woman aged 45-65 years with Graves' ophthalmopathy.

This clonotype showed up many times. The genes are TRBV20-1 and TRBJ2-7; tentative D call: TRBD2 (7 bases). CDR3 length equals 12 residues. Germline V gene sequence: CDR1 DFQATT, CDR2 SNEGSKA (reference sequence). Trimming took off 6 bases at V and 6 bases at J, with 15 bases between the two ends. The CDR3 DNA sequence: TGCAGTGCAAGGGGGGGTGTGAGCGAGCAGTACTTC. Protein product: CSARGGVSEQYF.

The sample holds many counts of this clonotype. The chain joins TRBV27 to TRBJ1-3, with D possibly matching TRBD1 (5 bases). This CDR3 has 15 amino acids. CDR1 is MNHEY and CDR2 is SMNVEV in the germline V gene (reference sequence). V was clipped by 5 bases and J by 2 bases, with 13 bases between them. CDR3 sequence: CASSPLGVTGNTIYF. CDR3 coding DNA: TGTGCCAGCAGTCCCCTGGGGGTTACTGGAAACACCATATATTTT.

This clonotype has only a few counts. The chain recombines TRBV6-2 or TRBV6-3 with TRBJ2-7; D is perhaps TRBD1 (6 bases). V was cut by 6 bases and J by 2 bases, with 14 bases left in between. The length of the CDR3 is 14 residues. The germline V gene encodes CDR1 MNHEY and CDR2 SVGEGT. This CDR3 reads CASRPPGHTYEQYF. CDR3 in DNA: TGTGCCAGCAGACCCCCGGGACACACCTACGAGCAGTACTTC.